One and the same sample provided the 32 T cell receptor beta chains below, sequenced in a study of OX40 agonist ivuxolimab in advanced cancers. Library preparation used the immunoSEQ multiplex PCR assay. In TCRdb, the immuneACCESS table is reduced to in-frame sequences with V and J assigned. These tables do not hold every clone; where another copy was compared, an unresolved V gene accounts for under half, and the others remain unexplained. The sample contains over 100,000 clones, around 89% of them found a single time. Around 0.55% of the sample comes from the top ten. The material was CD4+ or CD8+ T cells sorted from blood, obtained in a trial of the OX40 agonist ivuxolimab. The receptors come from an adult with an advanced solid tumor such as melanoma, head and neck, liver or kidney cancer.

This chain connects TRBV30 to TRBJ1-3, with D tentatively TRBD1 (6 bases). This CDR3 region has 16 residues. The germline CDR1 and CDR2 sequences are GTSNPN and SVGIG (reference sequence). With 2 bases removed from V and 4 bases from J, the gap between germline ends came to 18 bases. The CDR3 is CAWSIIRGREGNTIYF. Written as DNA, the CDR3 is TGTGCCTGGAGTATTATCCGGGGGCGCGAGGGAAACACCATATATTTT.

V is TRBV11-2 and J is TRBJ2-1; D is ambiguous. Per germline, CDR1 SGHAT and CDR2 FQNNGV. Trimming took 1 base from V and 6 from J, leaving 7 bases between them. The CDR3 contains 13 residues. The CDR3 coding sequence is TGTGCCAGCAGCTTAGGTTACTTCAATGAGCAGTTCTTC. Its translation is CASSLGYFNEQFF.

The chain links TRBV19 to TRBJ2-1; D is unresolved. Between the trimmed V and J ends, which lost 9 bases and 11 bases, there was a span of 23 bases. The CDR3 has 14 amino acids. The germline CDR1 and CDR2 sequences are LNHDA and SQIVND (reference sequence). This CDR3 reads CASRGVGLVSKQFF. In nucleotides, the CDR3 is TGTGCCAGCCGAGGTGTAGGATTAGTCTCCAAGCAGTTCTTC.

The rearrangement joins TRBV5-1 to TRBJ1-5, with D perhaps TRBD1 (5 bases). Germline CDR1 SGHRS, CDR2 YFSETQ. V lost 0 bases and J lost 4, with 11 bases in between. There are 15 residues in the CDR3. CDR3 DNA: TGCGCCAGCAGCTTGGCCGGGGGAGGGAATCAGCCCCAGCATTTT. Residues: CASSLAGGGNQPQHF.

As for this clone: One junction end does not reproduce the germline sequence, and a read error may be involved. The genes are TRBV11-3 and TRBJ2-1; TRBD2 matches at 8 bases. The CDR3 length is 14 residues. Germline values: CDR1 SGHNT, CDR2 YENEEA. CDR3 sequence reads: CAGSSLERGREQFF. In DNA form, the CDR3 reads TGTGCCGGCAGCAGCTTAGAGCGGGGGAGAGAGCAGTTCTTC. The whole variable domain, filled in from reference TRBV11-3 and TRBJ2-1, reads EAGVVQSPRYKIIEKKQPVAFWCNPISGHNTLYWYLQNLGQGPELLIRYENEEAVDDSQLPKDRFSAERLKGVDSTLKIQPAELGDSAVYLCAGSSLERGREQFFGPGTRLTVL.

V gene TRBV7-2 combines with J gene TRBJ2-7; D gene unclear. Trimming cost V 4 bases and J 7 bases, with 14 bases left between them. The CDR3 extends over 13 amino acids. CDR1 and CDR2 (germline): SGHTA, FQGNSA. CDR3 in DNA: TGTGCCAGCAGCTCCCCGTACCTTAGGGAGCAGTACTTC. The encoded protein is CASSSPYLREQYF.

The rearrangement joins TRBV15 to TRBJ1-4, with 7 bases that match TRBD1. From germline, CDR1 is LNHNV and CDR2 YYDKDF (reference sequence). The length of the CDR3 is 16 residues. The V and J ends lost 4 bases and 4 bases, in that order; junction bases with no gene match: 9. Written as DNA, the CDR3 is TGTGCCACCAGCAAACGGCAGGGGGTACTTAATGAAAAACTGTTTTTT. Residues: CATSKRQGVLNEKLFF.

V is TRBV19 and J is TRBJ1-2; D might be TRBD1 (6 bases). The CDR3 is 15 amino acids. V gave up 5 bases and J gave up 4 bases, with 17 bases separating them. Germline V gene data show CDR1 as LNHDA and CDR2 as SQIVND (reference sequence). The CDR3 nucleotides read TGTGCCAGTAGTCCCCAGACAGGACCCATCTATGGCTACACCTTC. It encodes CASSPQTGPIYGYTF.

V is TRBV28 and J is TRBJ2-7; D not certain. Germline CDR1 MDHEN, CDR2 SYDVKM. The CDR3 loop spans 14 amino acids. V was shortened by 4 bases and J by 6 bases, with 16 bases between the two germline ends. CDR3 coding DNA: TGTGCCAGCAGTTCCCAGTGGGAAGCTCCCGAGCAGTACTTC. This gives the protein CASSSQWEAPEQYF.

This chain connects TRBV7-3 to TRBJ2-3; D might be TRBD1 (5 bases). The CDR3 spans 14 residues. V lost 5 bases and J 2 bases, leaving 11 bases between the germline ends. Germline-derived CDR1 and CDR2 are SGHTA and FQGTGA. This chain's CDR3 is CASSVTGSTDTQYF. The CDR3 bases are TGTGCCAGCAGCGTCACAGGTTCCACAGATACGCAGTATTTT. Variable domain in full (rest from reference TRBV7-3 and TRBJ2-3): GAGVSQTPSNKVTEKGKYVELRCDPISGHTALYWYRQSLGQGPEFLIYFQGTGAADDSGLPNDRFFAVRPEGSVSTLKIQRTERGDSAVYLCASSVTGSTDTQYFGPGTRLTVL.

This chain links TRBV9 with TRBJ1-2; D perhaps matches TRBD1 (5 bases). This CDR3 contains 15 residues. From germline, CDR1 is SGDLS and CDR2 YYNGEE. Deletions cut 0 bases from V and 3 bases from J, with 12 bases between. The chain's CDR3 is CASSVVGTPHYGYTF. Written as DNA, the CDR3 is TGTGCCAGCAGCGTAGTCGGGACGCCTCACTATGGCTACACCTTC.

This sequence joins TRBV4-1 and TRBJ2-7; 8 nucleotides match TRBD1. The trim removed 0 bases at V and 1 base at J, leaving 5 bases unmatched. The CDR3 runs to 16 residues. The germline gives CDR1 MGHRA, CDR2 YSYEKL. CDR3 sequence (DNA): TGCGCCAGCAGCCAAGATGAGGACAGGGATTCCTACGAGCAGTACTTC. It encodes CASSQDEDRDSYEQYF.

In this sample, this clone turned up a few times. This chain links TRBV4-2 with TRBJ2-1; D tentatively fits TRBD1 or TRBD2 (6 bases each). The CDR3 is 14 residues long. V lost 1 base, J lost 7 bases, and 11 bases lay in between. Looked up from germline, CDR1 is LGHNA and CDR2 is YNFKEQ. CDR3 loop: CASSQVGGRNEQFF. DNA of the CDR3: TGTGCCAGCAGCCAAGTGGGGGGCCGGAATGAGCAGTTCTTC.

This clone was counted once. The chain uses TRBV7-9 and TRBJ2-6; TRBD1 matches 7 bases. CDR1 and CDR2 (germline): SEHNR, FQNEAQ (reference sequence). J gave up 0 bases and V 5 bases, and 13 bases lay outside the gene matches. The CDR3 is 19 residues long. The CDR3 is CASSVHRDRTFSGANVLTF. The CDR3 nucleotides are TGTGCCAGCAGCGTCCACCGGGACAGAACCTTCTCTGGGGCCAACGTCCTGACTTTC.

The J gene is TRBJ2-7, the V gene TRBV28; D perhaps matches TRBD2 (5 bases). V gave up 8 bases and J gave up 1 base, with 6 bases separating them. Germline CDR1 MDHEN, CDR2 SYDVKM. The CDR3 consists of 11 residues. CDR3 region: CASGGSYEQYF. In DNA, the CDR3 is TGTGCCAGCGGAGGTTCCTACGAGCAGTACTTC.

The chain employs TRBV5-1 and TRBJ2-5, with TRBD2 matching over 9 bases. V dropped 3 bases and J dropped 4; count of bases not matched to a gene: 4. This CDR3 region has 14 residues. Per the germline V gene, CDR1 is SGHRS and CDR2 is YFSETQ. Here the CDR3 DNA reads TGCGCCAGCAGCTACCTAGCGGGGTCAGAGACCCAGTACTTC. Encoded protein: CASSYLAGSETQYF.

The CDR3 region has the DNA TGTGCCAGCAGCTTAGCCGGGACAACTTACGAGCAGTACTTC. The encoded protein is CASSLAGTTYEQYF. The V gene is TRBV11-3, the J gene TRBJ2-7; tentatively, D is TRBD1 (6 bases). Between the trimmed V and J ends, which lost 1 base and 4 bases, there was a span of 11 bases. The CDR3 loop spans 14 amino acids. Germline loops: CDR1 SGHNT, CDR2 YENEEA.

This clone was counted between two and nine times. This chain connects TRBV6-5 to TRBJ1-2, with 7 bases aligning to TRBD1. Trimming at V came to 5 bases and at J to 6 bases, leaving 0 bases not matched to a gene. The CDR3 is made up of 11 amino acids. CDR1 MNHEY and CDR2 SVGAGI come from the germline V gene. The CDR3 DNA reads as TGTGCCAGCAGTGACAGGGATGGCTACACCTTC. Translating it yields CASSDRDGYTF.

The chain couples TRBV7-3 to TRBJ2-2; tentatively, D is TRBD2 (5 bases). The CDR3 spans 16 residues. V was cut by 4 bases and J by 4 bases, with 16 bases left in between. Germline lookup yields CDR1 SGHTA and CDR2 FQGTGA. The CDR3 reads CASSSEGSSGTGELFF. CDR3 DNA sequence: TGTGCCAGCAGCTCCGAAGGGAGTTCGGGCACCGGGGAGCTGTTTTTT.

The rearrangement links TRBV7-2 to TRBJ1-1, with D perhaps matching TRBD1 (5 bases). Germline CDR1 and CDR2: SGHTA and FQGNSA. The CDR3 runs to 14 residues. The V gene lost 2 bases and the J gene lost 1 base, with 8 bases spanning the gap. The CDR3: CASSLSGTNTEAFF. The CDR3 bases are TGTGCCAGCAGCTTATCGGGGACGAACACTGAAGCTTTCTTT.

The CDR3 is CASSYSGRGGLDEQFF. The CDR3 DNA sequence: TGTGCCAGCAGTTACTCAGGGCGGGGGGGCCTTGATGAGCAGTTCTTC. This chain links TRBV6-5 with TRBJ2-1; 9 positions agree with TRBD2. This CDR3 spans 16 amino acids. Germline CDR1 and CDR2: MNHEY and SVGAGI. Trimming removed 0 bases from V and 8 bases from J; junction bases left unmatched: 8.

The rearrangement uses TRBV7-9 and TRBJ2-3, with 11 positions matching TRBD2. The CDR3 covers 15 residues. The junction had 4 bases not matched to a gene; V was cut back by 3 bases and J by 5 bases. Looked up from germline, CDR1 is SEHNR and CDR2 is FQNEAQ (reference sequence). Written as DNA, the CDR3 is TGTGCCAGCAGCTTTAGCGGGGGGGCCGTAGATACGCAGTATTTT. Its translation: CASSFSGGAVDTQYF.

V usage is TRBV29-1 and J usage is TRBJ1-2; D call uncertain. CDR1 and CDR2 from the germline V gene are SQVTM and ANQGSEA. The germline V and J ends were trimmed by 6 bases and 6 bases, with 17 bases remaining between them. The CDR3 covers 13 residues. CDR3 sequence: CSVRRESSHGYTF. The CDR3 DNA reads as TGCAGCGTACGGCGGGAATCTTCACATGGCTACACCTTC.

The gene calls are TRBV2 and TRBJ2-7, with D maybe TRBD1 (5 bases). The CDR3 runs 15 residues. Between the trimmed V and J ends, which lost 2 bases and 3 bases, there was a span of 14 bases. Germline lookup yields CDR1 SNHLY and CDR2 FYNNEI. The CDR3 here is CASSEKGQGSYEQYF. CDR3 nucleotide sequence: TGTGCCAGCAGTGAAAAGGGCCAGGGTAGCTACGAGCAGTACTTC.

V is TRBV9 and J is TRBJ2-5; D is uncertain. Germline CDR1 SGDLS, CDR2 YYNGEE. This CDR3 is built from 12 residues. V lost 4 bases, J lost 1 base, and 5 bases lay in between. CDR3 bases: TGTGCCAGCAGCCCCCTCCAAGAGACCCAGTACTTC. Encoded protein: CASSPLQETQYF. Looking up the rest from reference TRBV9 and TRBJ2-5 gives the full variable domain: DSGVTQTPKHLITATGQRVTLRCSPRSGDLSVYWYQQSLDQGLQFLIQYYNGEERAKGNILERFSAQQFPDLHSELNLSSLELGDSALYFCASSPLQETQYFGPGTRLLVL.

V is TRBV7-8 and J is TRBJ2-7; D gene ambiguous. Germline loops: CDR1 SGHVS, CDR2 FQNEAQ. The V end was cut by 1 base, the J end by 5 bases, with 12 bases between. The CDR3 length is 14 residues. DNA for the CDR3: TGTGCCAGCAGCTTAGTCGGCTCGAGCCACGAGCAGTACTTC. Amino acids: CASSLVGSSHEQYF.

The chain uses TRBV9 and TRBJ1-5, with 8 bases identical to TRBD1. The CDR3 length is 13 residues. J gave up 7 bases and V 0 bases, and 0 bases lay outside the gene matches. The germline gives CDR1 SGDLS, CDR2 YYNGEE. The CDR3 nucleotides read TGTGCCAGCAGCGTAGGACAGGGGCAGCCCCAGCATTTT. This gives the protein CASSVGQGQPQHF.

V is TRBV7-2 and J is TRBJ2-7, with 12 bases that match TRBD2. The junction had 8 bases not matched to a gene; V was cut back by 1 base and J by 1 base. The CDR3 runs to 18 residues. The germline gives CDR1 SGHTA, CDR2 FQGNSA. The CDR3 loop reads CASSLGASGGANSYEQYF. The CDR3 nucleotides are TGTGCCAGCAGCTTAGGTGCTAGCGGGGGGGCCAATTCCTACGAGCAGTACTTC.

This chain links TRBV7-2 with TRBJ1-1, with D hard to call. The CDR3 length is 15 residues. V was trimmed by 0 bases and J by 2 bases, leaving 10 bases between them. The germline V gene encodes CDR1 SGHTA and CDR2 FQGNSA. The CDR3 region has the DNA TGTGCCAGCAGCTTAGCGACGAACCCTAACACTGAAGCTTTCTTT. Its translation is CASSLATNPNTEAFF. Combining the CDR3 with reference TRBV7-2 and TRBJ1-1 gives the whole variable domain GAGVSQSPSNKVTEKGKDVELRCDPISGHTALYWYRQSLGQGLEFLIYFQGNSAPDKSGLPSDRFSAERTGGSVSTLTIQRTQQEDSAVYLCASSLATNPNTEAFFGQGTRLTVV.

This clone occurred a few times. The chain uses TRBV25-1 and TRBJ1-2; unclear D gene. V lost 8 bases to trimming and J lost 0 bases, with 16 bases between them. The CDR3 loop spans 15 amino acids. Germline loops: CDR1 MGHDK, CDR2 SYGVNS. The CDR3 nucleotides read TGTGCCAGCTTAGCTCCGGGCAACCCTAACTATGGCTACACCTTC. It specifies CASLAPGNPNYGYTF.

The CDR3 reads CASSTHRTGANYGYTF. DNA of the CDR3: TGTGCCAGCAGTACACACAGGACAGGGGCTAACTATGGCTACACCTTC. The genes are TRBV27 and TRBJ1-2, with TRBD1 identical over 9 bases. The CDR3 length is 16 residues. V was pared by 5 bases and J by 0 bases, with 7 bases of the junction left unmatched. Per germline, CDR1 MNHEY and CDR2 SMNVEV (reference sequence).

This clone was detected only a few times. The chain recombines TRBV12-5 with TRBJ1-5; D is ambiguous. The germline V gene encodes CDR1 LGHNT and CDR2 FRNRAP. Trimming left V 9 bases short and J 5 bases short, with 17 bases between. The length of the CDR3 is 14 residues. The CDR3 protein is CARSQRAKDQPQHF. The CDR3 nucleotides read TGTGCTAGATCCCAGAGAGCTAAGGATCAGCCCCAGCATTTT.